What follows is one T cell receptor beta chain and its context. Its antigen is still unknown. Per-base qualities were not stored, and no clone one base away is much larger. The sample belongs to a study of vaccination and CD4 T cells after COVID-19 (dated by TCRdb to between 2020 and 2023). With respect to the entire study: Convalescent patients had a positive SARS-CoV-2 result on nasal swab PCR, and of these patients, several had mild disease and one had severe disease. In the convalescent cohort there were six males and four females, among whom were two Hispanic individuals, seven Caucasians, two Asians and one multiracial person. Participants received two doses of either the Pfizer-BioNTech BNT162b2 vaccine (n=8) or the Moderna mRNA-1273 vaccine (n=2). Post-COVID blood samples were collected from convalescent patients a median of around 100 days after diagnosis, with a range of roughly 30 to 170 days. Post-vaccine blood samples were taken a median of about 72 days after the second vaccine dose, with a range of roughly 13 to 250 days. The cultures were stimulated with overlapping spike peptide pools from SARS-CoV-2 and from the common cold coronaviruses HCoV-NL63, HCoV-OC43 and HCoV-229E. Control cultures received a CEFX viral epitope pool as the positive control, an HIV-1 Nef peptide pool as the negative control, or no peptide. In 10 COVID-19 convalescent patients and a handful of infection-naive healthy vaccine recipients, the spike-specific CD4+ TCR repertoire before mRNA vaccination was compared with the repertoire after mRNA vaccination.

The sample's treatment or condition label, decoded: approximately 9-day PBMC culture with coronavirus spike peptide pools or control peptides (ViraFEST assay). The ViraFEST assay, used in the study, expanded antigen-specific T cells with peptide pools and then identified the expanded clonotypes through TCR sequencing. The convalescent patients' positive SARS-CoV-2 PCR tests fell between March and December 2020, which was before the Alpha, Beta and Delta variants emerged in the United States. Each well held more than 1.5 million PBMCs cultured in IMDM containing roughly 5% human AB serum and 9 to 10 IU/ml IL-2, with about 10 ug/ml peptide pools added. Half of the culture medium was replaced with fresh IL-2-containing medium on days 3 and 7. After 10 days of culture, CD4+ T cells were isolated by negative selection with the EasySep CD4+ T cell isolation kit. PBMCs were separated from whole blood using Ficoll-Paque Plus gradient centrifugation and then either used fresh or cryopreserved at -140C. In general, triplicate wells were set up for every culture condition.

CDR1 and CDR2 are drawn from the germline V gene (reference sequence): DFQATT, SNEGSKA. Trimming at the junction amounts to 0 bases on V and 5 bases on J, and the germline ends lie 17 bases apart. The CDR3 runs 15 residues from the cysteine to the phenylalanine. Only the CDR3 portion is preserved as DNA: 45 bases, with reading frame beginning at the first base. Points the paper makes about the study in general: The number of convalescent patients in the study was relatively small, and the study did not examine early timepoints following natural infection. In convalescent patients, a median around 90% of post-vaccine SARS-CoV-2-reactive clones were detected only after vaccination, and vaccine-specific priming was suggested by this finding. An increase in the median number of SARS-CoV-2-reactive clonotypes from more than 20 after infection to 38 after vaccination was observed, but the change was not found to be significant. Of the vaccine-specific clones found in convalescent patients, nearly all (304 of 307) were mono-reactive for SARS-CoV-2 spike instead of being cross-reactive with common cold coronaviruses.

The library was prepared using PCR. DNA from cultured CD4+ T cells was subjected to TCR sequencing with the Oncomine TCR Beta short-read assay at the Johns Hopkins FTIC core. The QIAamp micro DNA kit was used to extract genomic DNA from the cultured CD4+ T cells. Oncomine TCR Beta libraries from cultured CD4+ T cells were pooled with unique dual indexes and sequenced on an Illumina iSeq 100. The study's own analysis went as follows. Non-productive sequences were removed, and CDR3s not starting with C, not ending with F or W, or shorter than 7 amino acids were discarded. The MANAFEST web application was used to identify antigen-specific clonotypes by comparing peptide-stimulated wells against reference wells and other culture wells. Positive clones required FDR below 0.05, an odds ratio above 5, and productive frequency above 0.1% in at least two of three replicate wells. Clonotypes that were significantly expanded in both SARS-CoV-2 spike wells and at least one common cold coronavirus spike condition were defined as cross-reactive. Similarity between CDR3 sequences was evaluated in R version 3.6.1 using Levenshtein distances (stringdist) and unrooted phylogenetic trees (ape). TCRdb passed the public sequencing reads through fastp at Q25 and MiXCR, retaining productive beta sequences. Rows are unified per CDR3 protein, each entry keeping the most common DNA and genes. The V and J calls follow TCRdb's processing rather than the paper's. Present in this sample are 10,000 to 15,000 distinct CDR3 sequences, around two thirds of which were seen just once. Of the sample, approximately 12% is held by the ten largest clones.

In this chain, TRBV20-1 is recombined with TRBJ2-7; the D gene could be either TRBD1 or TRBD2, each agreeing at 6 bases. The sequence derives from a human donor who had recovered from COVID-19. The sample consisted of CD4+ T cells from blood, cultured in vitro. Here is the DNA: TGCAGTGCTAGAGATGGAGGGGGTGCGGATGACGAGCAGTACTTC. This sequence encodes CSARDGGGADDEQYF.